The sequence of this TCR beta chain was determined in a study of blood T cell repertoires in COVID-19. At the level of the study: There were acute and convalescent COVID-19 samples, and they came from the United States, Italy and Spain. Sample material is recorded as cDNA or gDNA derived from T cells, B-cell-depleted T cells, or PBMCs.

The CDR3 sequence is 13 residues long. CDR1 and CDR2 from the germline V gene are SQVTM and ANQGSEA. V lost 5 bases and J lost 4; bases outside the gene matches: 7. Methods used by the authors: Reference gene primers were amplified, and this amplification served to estimate nucleated cell counts. The table came from immunoSEQ multiplex PCR; TCRdb's copy has only in-frame clones and leaves some out. V and J calls and clone size are given by that table; D and trimming were obtained from the DNA. The table has some 130,000 clones, approximately 78% seen once. The specimen sequenced was peripheral blood. V and J are TRBV29-1 and TRBJ1-1, with TRBD1 identical over 7 bases. The receptor comes from a man aged 55-75 years who had recovered from COVID-19. CDR3 region: CSVTGQSGTEAFF. In DNA form, the CDR3 reads TGCAGCGTTACGGGACAGTCGGGCACTGAAGCTTTCTTT.